This TCR beta chain was identified in a study of cytomegalovirus exposure and HLA in healthy donors. The study ran its PCR with 60 Vbeta and 13 Jbeta primers. Sequencing was performed with immunoSEQ multiplex PCR; in TCRdb, only in-frame clones are kept and a portion is missing. Of roughly 20,000 clones in the sample, more than 65% are singletons; the top ten hold around 3.5%. Sequenced sample: PBMCs. The clonotype was recovered from a man between 18 and 29 years old in good health and CMV-seronegative.

CDR3 bases: TGTGCCTGGAGTACTGGACAGGCGAACACCGGGGAGCTGTTTTTT. Translation gives CAWSTGQANTGELFF. This chain connects TRBV30 to TRBJ2-2; 7 nucleotides agree with TRBD1. The CDR3 has 15 amino acids. V lost 2 bases, J lost 0 bases, and 3 bases stayed unmatched. Germline V gene lookup returns CDR1 GTSNPN and CDR2 SVGIG (reference sequence).